The 2 T cell receptor beta chains given below trace back to one sample, sequenced in a study of blood T cell repertoires in COVID-19. Here immunoSEQ multiplex PCR was the method, and the copy in TCRdb shows in-frame clones only, minus some. Here the sample spans around 210,000 clones, approximately 85% being singletons. The sample consisted of peripheral blood. All receptors come from a man aged 45 to 65 with COVID-19, enrolled during active disease.

In this sample, this clone turned up a few times. The rearrangement links TRBV7-9 to TRBJ1-2; D is unclear. Per germline, CDR1 SEHNR and CDR2 FQNEAQ (reference sequence). CDR3 length equals 12 residues. Trimming stripped 4 bases from V and 4 bases from J, with 7 bases between. In nucleotides, the CDR3 is TGTGCCAGCAGCTCCGACTCCTATGGCTACACCTTC. Its translation: CASSSDSYGYTF.

The chain carries TRBV3-1 (or the pseudogene TRBV3-2) and TRBJ2-7; D is ambiguous. The CDR3 is made up of 12 amino acids. V lost 4 bases and J lost 3, with 7 bases in between. The germline V gene has CDR1 LGHDT and CDR2 YNNKEL (reference sequence). CDR3 in amino acids: CASSRVSYEQYF. CDR3 coding DNA: TGTGCCAGCAGCCGAGTAAGCTACGAGCAGTACTTC.